The clone carrying this TCR beta chain was seen more than once but under ten times. The junction and the germline gene differ at one end; a read error may be behind it. This record comes from a study of tumor-infiltrating lymphocytes in primary liver carcinoma. Unsorted bulk tissue, about 18-31 mg of it, served as the source for co-extraction of RNA and DNA. The CDR3 is made up of 18 amino acids. The germline gives CDR1 SGHAT, CDR2 FQNNGV. TCR beta cDNA was prepared out of roughly 0.45 ug total RNA by means of a constant-region primer. Investigators got TCR beta libraries out of three nested multiplex PCR rounds, done with slightly modified ARM-PCR. The first two PCR rounds used TRBV1-TRBV30 forward primers with a C-beta reverse primer, roughly 11 cycles each. TCRdb ran MiXCR on the multiplex PCR reads and lists one entry per CDR3 protein. The table shows about 30,000 distinct CDR3 sequences, with around 70% occurring only once.

Sample: liver tumor tissue from sampling region 3. Subset specified: tumor region T3, left-lateral pole. The V gene is TRBV11-2, the J gene TRBJ2-1, with a tentative D call TRBD2 (7 bases). This TCR derives from a woman under 40 with primary liver carcinoma and hepatitis B virus infection. The DNA for the CDR3 is TGTGCCAGCAGCGCGGGGCTCGCAGGGGACTATATGGCCGATGATCAGCTCTTC. Protein product: CASSAGLAGDYMADDQLF.